Listed below are T cell receptor beta chains from one sample, sequenced in a study of blood T cell repertoires in COVID-19. TCRdb's copy holds only in-frame clones and misses some; the assay was immunoSEQ multiplex PCR. The repertoire holds some 200,000 clones, with around 87% as singletons. Sequencing used peripheral blood. The receptor source for this set is a woman aged 18-30 years who had recovered from COVID-19. CDR3s include the opening cysteine and the closing phenylalanine or tryptophan. The D gene is left open where the match is weak. Some rows mark clone size as missing; the rest say once, few, many or name a class of expanded clone.

D gene: .
V gene: TRBV5-8
clone size: .
J gene: TRBJ1-1
CDR3 protein: CANSESRSSEAFF
CDR3 DNA: TGTGCCAACTCAGAGAGTAGGAGCTCTGAAGCTTTCTTT

D gene: TRBD1
V gene: TRBV7-2
clone size: .
J gene: TRBJ2-7
CDR3 protein: CASSLSRGSEQYF
CDR3 DNA: TGTGCCAGCAGCTTATCCAGGGGGAGCGAGCAGTACTTC

D gene: TRBD1
V gene: TRBV10-2
clone size: .
J gene: TRBJ2-1
CDR3 protein: CASRIGTGGFYNEQFF
CDR3 DNA: TGCGCCAGCAGAATCGGGACAGGGGGCTTCTACAATGAGCAGTTCTTC

D gene: TRBD2
V gene: TRBV7-2
clone size: .
J gene: TRBJ2-1
CDR3 protein: CASSLVPGLAGYNEQFF
CDR3 DNA: TGTGCCAGCAGCTTAGTCCCGGGACTAGCGGGATACAATGAGCAGTTCTTC

D gene: .
V gene: TRBV11-2
clone size: .
J gene: TRBJ1-6
CDR3 protein: CASSATKNNSPLHF
CDR3 DNA: TGTGCCAGCAGCGCCACAAAGAATAATTCACCCCTCCACTTT

D gene: .
V gene: TRBV18
clone size: .
J gene: TRBJ1-5
CDR3 protein: CASSPPGRVGQPQHF
CDR3 DNA: TGTGCCAGCTCACCACCCGGCAGGGTAGGTCAGCCCCAGCATTTT

D gene: .
V gene: TRBV7-9
clone size: once
J gene: TRBJ1-6
CDR3 protein: CASSLAFRNSPLHF
CDR3 DNA: TGTGCCAGCAGCTTAGCGTTCAGAAATTCACCCCTCCACTTT

D gene: TRBD1
V gene: TRBV7-9
clone size: once
J gene: TRBJ1-2
CDR3 protein: CASSLESTGGYGYTF
CDR3 DNA: TGTGCCAGCAGCTTAGAGAGTACAGGGGGCTATGGCTACACCTTC

D gene: TRBD2
V gene: TRBV7-2
clone size: .
J gene: TRBJ2-3
CDR3 protein: CASSFGLLAGRRGDTQYF
CDR3 DNA: TGTGCCAGCAGCTTCGGCTTACTAGCGGGTCGGCGGGGAGATACGCAGTATTTT

D gene: .
V gene: TRBV5-1
clone size: .
J gene: TRBJ1-6
CDR3 protein: CASSLQGDNSPLHF
CDR3 DNA: TGCGCCAGCAGCCTACAGGGAGATAATTCACCCCTCCACTTT

D gene: TRBD2
V gene: TRBV11-2
clone size: .
J gene: TRBJ2-3
CDR3 protein: CASSSRELAGTDTQYF
CDR3 DNA: TGTGCCAGCAGTTCACGGGAGCTAGCGGGCACAGATACGCAGTATTTT

D gene: .
V gene: TRBV4-2
clone size: .
J gene: TRBJ1-1
CDR3 protein: CASSPGGSLEAFF
CDR3 DNA: TGTGCCAGCAGCCCCGGCGGGAGTCTTGAAGCTTTCTTT

D gene: TRBD1
V gene: TRBV4-1
clone size: .
J gene: TRBJ1-5
CDR3 protein: CASSLRQGASNQPQHF
CDR3 DNA: TGCGCCAGCAGCCTGCGACAGGGGGCAAGCAATCAGCCCCAGCATTTT

D gene: TRBD1
V gene: TRBV7-3
clone size: .
J gene: TRBJ1-2
CDR3 protein: CASSSIGGTGGNYGYTF
CDR3 DNA: TGTGCCAGCAGCTCAATTGGAGGGACAGGGGGTAACTATGGCTACACCTTC

D gene: .
V gene: TRBV2
clone size: .
J gene: TRBJ1-1
CDR3 protein: CASSGQTNTEAFF
CDR3 DNA: TGTGCCAGCAGTGGACAGACGAACACTGAAGCTTTCTTT

D gene: TRBD1
V gene: TRBV11-2
clone size: .
J gene: TRBJ1-2
CDR3 protein: CASSLDQGGPGGYTF
CDR3 DNA: TGTGCCAGCAGCTTAGATCAGGGGGGCCCAGGCGGCTACACCTTC

D gene: TRBD2
V gene: TRBV6-5
clone size: .
J gene: TRBJ2-5
CDR3 protein: CASSYIAGGQETQYF
CDR3 DNA: TGTGCCAGCAGTTACATAGCGGGGGGGCAAGAGACCCAGTACTTC

D gene: TRBD1
V gene: TRBV27
clone size: .
J gene: TRBJ1-1
CDR3 protein: CASSPWGGRGWSTEAFF
CDR3 DNA: TGTGCCAGCAGTCCCTGGGGCGGCAGGGGGTGGAGCACTGAAGCTTTCTTT

D gene: TRBD1
V gene: TRBV13
clone size: .
J gene: TRBJ1-2
CDR3 protein: CASSLTGQGVGYYGYTF
CDR3 DNA: TGTGCCAGCAGCTTAACGGGACAGGGGGTAGGATACTATGGCTACACCTTC

D gene: .
V gene: TRBV11-2
clone size: .
J gene: TRBJ1-2
CDR3 protein: CASSHRGDGYTF
CDR3 DNA: TGTGCCAGCAGCCATCGGGGTGATGGCTACACCTTC

D gene: .
V gene: TRBV27
clone size: .
J gene: TRBJ2-2
CDR3 protein: CASTEFGGELFF
CDR3 DNA: TGTGCCAGCACGGAGTTCGGCGGGGAGCTGTTTTTT

D gene: .
V gene: TRBV10-2
clone size: .
J gene: TRBJ2-1
CDR3 protein: CASSVVNNEQFF
CDR3 DNA: TGCGCCAGCAGTGTAGTCAACAATGAGCAGTTCTTC

D gene: TRBD1
V gene: TRBV25-1
clone size: .
J gene: TRBJ2-5
CDR3 protein: CASSDQPGQGRGETQYF
CDR3 DNA: TGTGCCAGCAGTGATCAACCGGGACAGGGAAGAGGAGAGACCCAGTACTTC

D gene: TRBD1
V gene: TRBV6-1
clone size: .
J gene: TRBJ1-5
CDR3 protein: CASREETGVFNQPQHF
CDR3 DNA: TGTGCCAGCAGGGAAGAGACAGGGGTCTTCAATCAGCCCCAGCATTTT

D gene: TRBD1
V gene: TRBV6-5
clone size: .
J gene: TRBJ2-2
CDR3 protein: CASRPTGGSAGELFF
CDR3 DNA: TGTGCCAGCAGACCGACAGGGGGCTCGGCCGGGGAGCTGTTTTTT

D gene: TRBD2
V gene: TRBV19
clone size: .
J gene: TRBJ2-5
CDR3 protein: CASSPGLVDRETQYF
CDR3 DNA: TGTGCCAGTAGCCCCGGACTAGTGGATCGGGAGACCCAGTACTTC

D gene: .
V gene: TRBV7-2
clone size: .
J gene: TRBJ1-1
CDR3 protein: CASSLLIVNTEAFF
CDR3 DNA: TGTGCCAGCAGTCTACTTATCGTGAACACTGAAGCTTTCTTT

D gene: .
V gene: TRBV21-1
clone size: .
J gene: TRBJ2-7
CDR3 protein: CASSPSESGSSYEQYF
CDR3 DNA: TGTGCCAGCAGCCCCAGTGAGTCGGGAAGCTCCTACGAGCAGTACTTC

D gene: .
V gene: TRBV27
clone size: .
J gene: TRBJ2-7
CDR3 protein: CASSFQGSEQYF
CDR3 DNA: TGTGCCAGCAGTTTCCAGGGTAGCGAGCAGTACTTC

D gene: TRBD1
V gene: TRBV18
clone size: few
J gene: TRBJ2-1
CDR3 protein: CASSSTGAGGNEQFF
CDR3 DNA: TGTGCCAGCTCATCGACAGGGGCGGGTGGCAATGAGCAGTTCTTC

D gene: .
V gene: TRBV5-8
clone size: .
J gene: TRBJ1-2
CDR3 protein: CASSALEGRALGYTF
CDR3 DNA: TGTGCCAGCAGCGCCCTCGAGGGGAGGGCGTTGGGCTACACCTTC

D gene: TRBD1
V gene: TRBV10-3
clone size: once
J gene: TRBJ1-1
CDR3 protein: CAIRTGTNTEAFF
CDR3 DNA: TGTGCCATCCGGACAGGGACGAACACTGAAGCTTTCTTT

D gene: .
V gene: TRBV10-3
clone size: .
J gene: TRBJ2-1
CDR3 protein: CAIAGQISYNEQFF
CDR3 DNA: TGTGCCATCGCGGGACAGATCTCCTACAATGAGCAGTTCTTC